The next 31 T cell receptor beta chains were all read from a single sample in a study of blood T cell repertoires in COVID-19. The method was immunoSEQ multiplex PCR; TCRdb's version includes in-frame clones alone and lacks a portion of them. The profile shows fewer than 300,000 clones, approximately 89% of them singletons. Specimen: peripheral blood. The receptors were gathered from a woman younger than 45 with COVID-19, enrolled during active disease.

J is TRBJ2-2 and V is TRBV5-1; tentatively, D is TRBD1 (6 bases). The CDR3 is made up of 14 amino acids. Trimming stripped 2 bases from V and 6 bases from J, with 11 bases between. The germline V gene encodes CDR1 SGHRS and CDR2 YFSETQ. The CDR3 loop reads CASSLQGGSGELFF. The CDR3 nucleotides are TGCGCCAGCAGCTTACAGGGCGGGTCCGGGGAGCTGTTTTTT.

The V call is TRBV19, the J call TRBJ1-1; no clear D gene. V shed 0 bases and J shed 1 base, with 3 bases lying between them. In germline, CDR1 is LNHDA, CDR2 SQIVND (reference sequence). The CDR3 sequence is 13 residues long. In nucleotides, the CDR3 is TGTGCCAGTAGTATAGATCAGAACACTGAAGCTTTCTTT. Protein product: CASSIDQNTEAFF.

This sequence joins TRBV18 and TRBJ1-1, with D hard to call. Germline CDR1 and CDR2: KGHSH and LQKENI. This CDR3 is built from 14 residues. Trimming shortened V by 3 bases and J by 1 base, and 9 bases separated the two germline ends. DNA of the CDR3: TGTGCCAGCTCACCCCTACAGCAGAACACTGAAGCTTTCTTT. It is translated as CASSPLQQNTEAFF.

The rearrangement links TRBV29-1 to TRBJ2-5; D is unclear. The V end was cut by 0 bases, the J end by 6 bases, with 5 bases between. Germline V gives CDR1 SQVTM, CDR2 ANQGSEA. The CDR3 runs 11 residues. CDR3 nucleotide sequence: TGCAGCGTTGAAGAAAGCCAGACCCAGTACTTC. Translating gives CSVEESQTQYF.

The CDR3 DNA is TGTGCCAGCAGCTCTGACAGGGGGACTGAAGCTTTCTTT. Amino acids: CASSSDRGTEAFF. The chain is built from TRBV12-3 or TRBV12-4 and TRBJ1-1, with 9 bases lining up with TRBD1. Losses at the gene ends were 6 bases for V and 5 bases for J; bases not matched to a gene: 4. The length of the CDR3 is 13 residues.

CDR3 nucleotide sequence: TGTGCCAGTAGTATACCGGGACTAGCGGAGACCCAGTACTTC. This sequence encodes CASSIPGLAETQYF. V and J are TRBV19 and TRBJ2-5; 10 bases map to TRBD2. Germline lookup yields CDR1 LNHDA and CDR2 SQIVND (reference sequence). J lost 5 bases, V lost 2 bases, and 2 bases had no gene match. The CDR3 has 14 amino acids.

CDR3 loop: CASSSGGGRNSPLHF. In nucleotides, the CDR3 is TGTGCCAGCAGTTCAGGGGGCGGAAGGAATTCACCCCTCCACTTT. The chain is built from TRBV6-5 and TRBJ1-6; 8 bases are shared with TRBD1. The CDR3 extends over 15 amino acids. Germline trimming cut 4 bases from V and 7 bases from J; bases unmatched to any gene: 6. The germline CDR1 and CDR2 sequences are MNHEY and SVGAGI.

The chain combines TRBV30 with TRBJ1-2; D remains ambiguous. Deletions cut 4 bases from V and 1 base from J, with 7 bases between. CDR1 GTSNPN and CDR2 SVGIG come from the germline V gene (reference sequence). The CDR3 is made up of 12 amino acids. CDR3 residues: CAWNSVNYGYTF. CDR3 DNA sequence: TGTGCCTGGAACAGTGTTAACTATGGCTACACCTTC. The whole variable domain, filled in from reference TRBV30 and TRBJ1-2, reads SQTIHQWPATLVQPVGSPLSLECTVEGTSNPNLYWYRQAAGRGLQLLFYSVGIGQISSEVPQNLSASRPQDRQFILSSKKLLLSDSGFYLCAWNSVNYGYTFGSGTRLTVV.

The chain carries TRBV6-5 and TRBJ1-1; tentatively, D is TRBD1 (6 bases). In germline, CDR1 is MNHEY, CDR2 SVGAGI. The CDR3 has 14 residues. V lost 6 bases to trimming and J lost 5 bases, with 16 bases between them. CDR3: CASRFRGTATEAFF. The DNA of the CDR3 is TGTGCCAGCAGATTTAGGGGGACCGCTACTGAAGCTTTCTTT.

The chain has TRBV15 and TRBJ1-2; 7 bases map to TRBD1. The length of the CDR3 is 14 residues. CDR1 and CDR2 from the germline V gene are LNHNV and YYDKDF (reference sequence). Trimming at V came to 3 bases and at J to 6 bases, leaving 7 bases not matched to a gene. CDR3 amino acids: CATSRGGTDHGYTF. In DNA form, the CDR3 reads TGTGCCACCAGCAGGGGCGGGACAGACCATGGCTACACCTTC.

This clone was counted only a few times. This chain connects TRBV5-6 to TRBJ2-3; D not resolved. The CDR3 loop spans 15 amino acids. Trimming pared 1 base from V and 2 bases from J, leaving 11 bases between. The germline gives CDR1 SGHDT, CDR2 YYEEEE. CDR3 nucleotide sequence: TGTGCCAGCAGCTTGACGCGTAAATACACAGATACGCAGTATTTT. Protein: CASSLTRKYTDTQYF.

This sequence joins TRBV30 and TRBJ1-3; a possible D gene is TRBD1 (6 bases). With 0 bases removed from V and 4 bases from J, the gap between germline ends came to 10 bases. The CDR3 extends over 14 amino acids. Looked up from germline, CDR1 is GTSNPN and CDR2 is SVGIG (reference sequence). In DNA form, the CDR3 reads TGTGCCTGGAGTGTGGACAGTATGGGAAACACCATATATTTT. It translates to CAWSVDSMGNTIYF.

The CDR3 nucleotides are TGTGCCAGCAGCCCTCGGGTAGCGGGGAACTACGAGCAGTACTTC. Translation: CASSPRVAGNYEQYF. This chain connects TRBV7-9 to TRBJ2-7; TRBD2 matches at 8 bases. Germline-derived CDR1 and CDR2 are SEHNR and FQNEAQ (reference sequence). The junction had 9 bases not matched to a gene; V was cut back by 5 bases and J by 3 bases. This CDR3 is 15 amino acids long.

The chain uses TRBV18 and TRBJ1-1, with a tentative D call TRBD1 (5 bases). V lost 4 bases, J lost 1 base, and 7 bases lay in between. The CDR3 consists of 13 residues. Germline V CDR1 and CDR2: KGHSH, LQKENI. The DNA for the CDR3 is TGTGCCAGCTCACACGGACAGAACACTGAAGCTTTCTTT. Its protein is CASSHGQNTEAFF.

The chain has TRBV6-5 and TRBJ1-2, with TRBD1 as a possible D gene (5 bases). The V end was cut by 10 bases, the J end by 8 bases, with 23 bases between. The germline V gene has CDR1 MNHEY and CDR2 SVGAGI. The CDR3 is made up of 14 amino acids. For the CDR3, the DNA is TGTGCCACCCTTAGGTCGGGGGTTATCGCCGGCTACACCTTC. This encodes CATLRSGVIAGYTF.

The CDR3 sequence: CASSLLSSGNYNEQFF. The CDR3 nucleotides read TGCGCCAGCAGCCTGCTGAGTAGCGGGAACTACAATGAGCAGTTCTTC. The chain couples TRBV4-1 to TRBJ2-1; TRBD2 matches 8 bases. The length of the CDR3 is 16 residues. CDR1 and CDR2 (germline): MGHRA, YSYEKL. V lost 4 bases, J lost 3 bases, and 8 bases stayed unmatched.

The rearrangement joins TRBV28 to TRBJ1-5; 9 bases align to TRBD1. There are 15 residues in the CDR3. The V gene's germline CDR1 is MDHEN and CDR2 SYDVKM. The junction had 9 bases not matched to a gene; V was cut back by 6 bases and J by 6 bases. The CDR3 here is CASSQTGGRPQPQHF. CDR3 nucleotide sequence: TGTGCCAGCAGCCAGACAGGGGGTAGGCCTCAGCCCCAGCATTTT.

The V call is TRBV19, the J call TRBJ1-2, with TRBD1 matching 9 bases. Trimming took 6 bases from V and 6 from J; bases not matched to a gene: 8. CDR1 LNHDA and CDR2 SQIVND come from the germline V gene (reference sequence). This CDR3 is 14 amino acids long. The CDR3 spells CASRTGGDSHGYTF. In DNA form, the CDR3 reads TGTGCCAGTAGAACAGGGGGCGATTCCCATGGCTACACCTTC.

The count of this clone is one. V is TRBV7-2 and J is TRBJ2-7, with 8 bases aligning to TRBD2. Trimming cost V 5 bases and J 2 bases; bases outside gene matches: 8. From germline, CDR1 is SGHTA and CDR2 FQGNSA. The CDR3 is made up of 15 amino acids. CDR3 protein: CASSPLTSGTYEQYF. The CDR3 DNA follows: TGTGCCAGCAGCCCCCTAACTAGCGGTACCTACGAGCAGTACTTC.

This chain uses TRBV28 with TRBJ2-6; no definite D call. Germline CDR1 reads MDHEN; CDR2 reads SYDVKM. V lost 8 bases, J lost 1 base, and 6 bases lay in between. The CDR3 contains 13 residues. CDR3 amino acids: CASEVSGANVLTF. DNA for the CDR3: TGTGCCAGCGAGGTGTCTGGGGCCAACGTCCTGACTTTC.

This chain uses TRBV4-2 with TRBJ2-7; the match to TRBD2 covers 13 bases. The germline CDR1 and CDR2 sequences are LGHNA and YNFKEQ. CDR3 length: 14 amino acids. J lost 6 bases, V lost 4 bases, and 3 bases had no gene match. The CDR3 DNA reads as TGTGCCAGCAGCCTTGGACTAGCGGGAGTCGAGCAGTACTTC. This translates into CASSLGLAGVEQYF.

The chain combines TRBV30 with TRBJ2-2; weak D call: TRBD2 (6 bases). The V end was cut by 3 bases, the J end by 5 bases, with 7 bases between. The V gene's germline CDR1 is GTSNPN and CDR2 SVGIG (reference sequence). The CDR3 runs to 12 residues. The CDR3 here is CAWSRGTGELFF. CDR3 DNA sequence: TGTGCCTGGAGCCGGGGGACCGGGGAGCTGTTTTTT.

The V gene is TRBV27, the J gene TRBJ1-6, with TRBD1 identical over 7 bases. J gave up 14 bases and V 8 bases, and 12 bases lay outside the gene matches. The CDR3 is made up of 13 amino acids. Germline V gives CDR1 MNHEY, CDR2 SMNVEV (reference sequence). The CDR3 bases are TGTGCCAGCCGCCGGGACAGTATGGGGACCCTCCACTTT. It codes for CASRRDSMGTLHF.

The V call is TRBV5-1, the J call TRBJ1-1; 8 nucleotides align to TRBD1. The CDR3 contains 14 residues. V lost 3 bases, J lost 4 bases, and 5 bases stayed unmatched. Germline CDR1 reads SGHRS; CDR2 reads YFSETQ. The CDR3, as DNA: TGCGCCAGCAGCTCCCAAACAGGGGGCACTGAAGCTTTCTTT. It encodes CASSSQTGGTEAFF.

This clone appeared once. The V and J genes are TRBV7-3 and TRBJ2-3; D is perhaps TRBD2 (6 bases). Germline V CDR1 and CDR2: SGHTA, FQGTGA. This CDR3 is built from 12 residues. The V end lost 5 bases, the J end lost 9 bases, and 12 bases lay between the germline ends. The CDR3 region has the DNA TGTGCCAGCAGCGACCCGGAGGGGACGCAGTATTTT. This gives the protein CASSDPEGTQYF.

The chain is built from TRBV2 and TRBJ1-1; D is possibly TRBD1 (5 bases). Trimming left V 4 bases short and J 4 bases short, with 19 bases between. The CDR3 has 16 amino acids. Germline V gene sequence: CDR1 SNHLY, CDR2 FYNNEI. The DNA of the CDR3 is TGTGCCAGCAGTGGTCCAGGGAGGATCGATGGCACTGAAGCTTTCTTT. Translating gives CASSGPGRIDGTEAFF.

The chain has TRBV19 and TRBJ1-6; TRBD1 matches at 10 bases. CDR3 length: 16 residues. CDR1 and CDR2 from the germline V gene are LNHDA and SQIVND (reference sequence). The ends lost 5 bases at V and 7 bases at J; junction bases unmatched: 8. Written as DNA, the CDR3 is TGTGCCAGTAGTTCGGACAGGGGGGCTCGGAATTCACCCCTCCACTTT. Its translation is CASSSDRGARNSPLHF.

This rearrangement joins TRBV9 to TRBJ2-3; TRBD2 matches 9 bases. Germline V gene data show CDR1 as SGDLS and CDR2 as YYNGEE. Trimming cost V 0 bases and J 3 bases; bases outside gene matches: 5. The CDR3 contains 16 residues. As DNA, the CDR3 is TGTGCCAGCAGCGTAGGCGGTAGCGGGAGTACAGATACGCAGTATTTT. Its protein product is CASSVGGSGSTDTQYF. The full variable domain, rest sourced from reference TRBV9 and TRBJ2-3, is DSGVTQTPKHLITATGQRVTLRCSPRSGDLSVYWYQQSLDQGLQFLIQYYNGEERAKGNILERFSAQQFPDLHSELNLSSLELGDSALYFCASSVGGSGSTDTQYFGPGTRLTVL.

There are a few counts of this clone. This rearrangement joins TRBV4-1 to TRBJ1-5; 10 positions agree with TRBD1. From germline, CDR1 is MGHRA and CDR2 YSYEKL. The trim removed 0 bases at V and 6 bases at J, leaving 11 bases unmatched. This CDR3 is 18 amino acids long. The CDR3 loop is CASSQDRPGTGAIQPQHF. CDR3 nucleotides: TGCGCCAGCAGCCAAGACCGTCCCGGGACAGGGGCGATTCAGCCCCAGCATTTT.

CDR3 amino acids: CASSPQGERTYEQYF. CDR3 sequence (DNA): TGTGCCAGCAGTCCCCAGGGGGAGAGGACCTACGAGCAGTACTTC. This rearrangement joins TRBV27 to TRBJ2-7, with 7 bases that match TRBD1. The CDR3 has 15 residues. Germline CDR1 is MNHEY and CDR2 is SMNVEV (reference sequence). V lost 5 bases to trimming and J lost 2 bases; unmatched junction nucleotides: 9.

This clone was recorded only once. This chain uses TRBV16 with TRBJ1-5; a possible D gene is TRBD1 (5 bases). Trimming cost V 4 bases and J 3 bases, with 19 bases left between them. Per the germline V gene, CDR1 is KGHSY and CDR2 is FQNENV. CDR3 length: 17 residues. For the CDR3, the DNA is TGTGCCAGCAGCCCTCAAAAAGGGGTGGTATACAATCAGCCCCAGCATTTT. It translates to CASSPQKGVVYNQPQHF.